A selection of T cell receptor beta chains follows, all from one sample in a study of T-cell reconstitution after alpha-beta-depleted transplantation in children. Each CDR3 protein is one row after TCRdb ran MiXCR on the PCR reads. The data contain almost 600,000 distinct CDR3 sequences, 27% of them seen just once; the ten biggest clones take up 35% to 40%. The sample here was PBMCs, taken before TCRalphabeta/CD19-depleted stem cell transplant. These receptors were taken from a boy younger than two with Wiskott-Aldrich syndrome, due to receive a stem cell transplant. The CDR3 runs from the conserved cysteine through the conserved F or W. Fields, in order: V gene, clone size, D gene, J gene, CDR3 protein, CDR3 DNA. The D gene is left open where the match is weak. The size field is filled for only some rows; it gives once, few, many or a size class.

>TRBV29-1|few|.|TRBJ2-7
CSVDTTGAEQYF
TGCAGCGTTGACACCACGGGAGCCGAGCAGTACTTC
>TRBV5-4|.|.|TRBJ2-5
CASSPRGRQETQYF
TGTGCCAGCAGCCCAAGGGGACGGCAAGAGACCCAGTACTTC
>TRBV5-1|few|TRBD2|TRBJ2-7
CASSPPWGGSYEQYF
TGCGCCAGCAGCCCGCCTTGGGGGGGATCCTACGAGCAGTACTTC
>TRBV20-1|once|TRBD2|TRBJ2-7
CSARFIQGLEVYEQYF
TGCAGTGCTAGATTCATCCAGGGACTAGAGGTCTACGAGCAGTACTTC
>TRBV6-1|.|.|TRBJ2-5
CATLLTRFQETQYF
TGTGCCACCCTACTAACCAGGTTCCAAGAGACCCAGTACTTC
>TRBV7-6|.|.|TRBJ2-3
CASSFGTSLSTDTQYF
TGTGCCAGCAGCTTTGGGACTTCCCTTAGCACAGATACGCAGTATTTT
>TRBV20-1|once|TRBD2|TRBJ2-4
CSARDLLAGAKNIQYF
TGCAGTGCTAGAGATCTTTTAGCGGGAGCCAAAAACATTCAGTACTTC
>TRBV6-1|.|TRBD1|TRBJ1-5
CASSTGTEGSQPQHF
TGTGCCAGCAGTACCGGGACAGAGGGTTCCCAGCCCCAGCATTTT
>TRBV6-5|.|TRBD2|TRBJ2-7
CASSYSGGRYEQYF
TGTGCCAGCAGTTACTCAGGCGGGAGGTACGAGCAGTACTTC
>TRBV11-2|.|TRBD2|TRBJ2-1
CASSYGGGSKDNEQFF
TGTGCCAGCAGCTACGGTGGCGGGAGTAAGGACAATGAGCAGTTCTTC
>TRBV5-1|few|.|TRBJ2-6
CASSLGDSGANVLTF
TGTGCCAGCAGCTTAGGGGACTCTGGGGCCAACGTCCTGACTTTC
>TRBV5-1|.|TRBD1|TRBJ2-7
CASSSGQGKPYEQYF
TGCGCCAGCAGCTCGGGACAGGGTAAACCCTACGAGCAGTACTTC
>TRBV5-1|.|TRBD2|TRBJ2-7
CASSVGLADVSYEQYF
TGCGCCAGCAGCGTGGGACTAGCGGACGTCTCCTACGAGCAGTACTTC
>TRBV5-1|.|.|TRBJ1-1
CASRSTGKNTEAFF
TGCGCCAGCAGATCCACAGGGAAGAACACTGAAGCTTTCTTT
>TRBV7-7|.|TRBD2|TRBJ2-7
CASSLTLGGRHEQYF
TGTGCCAGCAGCTTGACACTCGGCGGGAGACACGAGCAGTACTTC
>TRBV5-1|.|TRBD2|TRBJ2-1
CASSLAFRAGGSNEQFF
TGCGCCAGCAGCTTGGCCTTTCGAGCGGGAGGGAGCAATGAGCAGTTCTTC
>TRBV5-5|.|.|TRBJ1-2
CASSPGPHGGGYTF
TGTGCCAGCAGCCCGGGACCGCACGGGGGGGGCTACACCTTC
>TRBV7-9|.|.|TRBJ1-2
CASSLIGHGYTF
TGTGCCAGCAGCTTGATAGGGCATGGCTACACCTTC
>TRBV7-9|.|TRBD1|TRBJ2-7
CASSSRTGLTYEQYF
TGTGCCAGCAGCTCCCGGACAGGGCTGACCTACGAGCAGTACTTC
>TRBV20-1|.|.|TRBJ2-5
CSANRLVQETQYF
TGCAGTGCTAACCGACTAGTACAAGAGACCCAGTACTTC
>TRBV12-3/TRBV12-4|.|TRBD1|TRBJ2-2
CASSVRQGYDTGELFF
TGTGCCAGCAGTGTCCGACAGGGGTACGACACCGGGGAGCTGTTTTTT
>TRBV15|few|.|TRBJ1-1
CATSRGVNTEAFF
TGTGCCACCAGCAGGGGCGTGAACACTGAAGCTTTCTTT
>TRBV5-1|few|TRBD1|TRBJ1-2
CASSSRQGAYGYTF
TGCGCCAGCAGCTCGAGACAGGGGGCCTATGGCTACACCTTC
>TRBV5-1|.|.|TRBJ2-6
CASSLDISGANVLTF
TGCGCCAGCAGCTTGGACATCTCTGGGGCCAACGTCCTGACTTTC
>TRBV28|.|.|TRBJ2-2
CASTTDRSGELFF
TGTGCCAGCACCACCGACAGGTCCGGGGAGCTGTTTTTT
>TRBV4-1|few|.|TRBJ2-5
CASSQDVTSRGLGETQYF
TGCGCCAGCAGCCAAGATGTCACTAGCCGGGGGCTGGGAGAGACCCAGTACTTC
>TRBV29-1|.|TRBD1|TRBJ2-5
CSVEGRQGVETQYF
TGCAGCGTTGAAGGGAGACAGGGCGTAGAGACCCAGTACTTC
>TRBV5-5|.|.|TRBJ2-7
CASSLAAGSDYEQYF
TGTGCCAGCAGCTTGGCGGCAGGATCAGACTACGAGCAGTACTTC
>TRBV5-1|.|TRBD1|TRBJ1-5
CASSLEAGTATNQPQHF
TGCGCCAGCAGCTTGGAGGCCGGGACAGCGACTAATCAGCCCCAGCATTTT
>TRBV5-1|.|.|TRBJ2-1
CASSLDSGNEQFF
TGCGCCAGCAGCTTGGATTCAGGGAATGAGCAGTTCTTC
>TRBV12-3/TRBV12-4|.|.|TRBJ2-1
CASRESSSYNEQFF
TGTGCCAGCCGAGAGAGTAGCTCCTACAATGAGCAGTTCTTC
>TRBV3-1|.|TRBD2|TRBJ2-7
CASSPRGAGGSGEQYF
TGTGCCAGCAGCCCGCGTGGGGCGGGAGGATCAGGGGAGCAGTACTTC
>TRBV5-1|many|TRBD2|TRBJ2-1
CASSLGLAGVEQFF
TGCGCCAGCAGCTTGGGACTAGCGGGAGTTGAGCAGTTCTTC
>TRBV5-1|once|.|TRBJ2-5
CASILAVLLQETQYF
TGCGCCAGCATCTTGGCTGTCTTACTACAAGAGACCCAGTACTTC
>TRBV14|.|.|TRBJ1-2
CASQPIGRLSYGYTF
TGTGCCAGCCAGCCCATCGGCCGACTATCCTATGGCTACACCTTC
>TRBV10-3|.|.|TRBJ1-2
CAISAQGTPNYGYTF
TGTGCCATCAGTGCCCAGGGAACTCCTAACTATGGCTACACCTTC
>TRBV5-1|.|TRBD1|TRBJ1-2
CASSARQGAYGYTF
TGCGCCAGCAGCGCAAGACAGGGGGCGTATGGCTACACCTTC
>TRBV7-9|.|.|TRBJ1-6
CASSLDGQNSPLHF
TGTGCCAGCAGCTTAGACGGGCAAAATTCACCCCTCCACTTT
>TRBV7-2|few|.|TRBJ2-3
CASSLWGPHLTDTQYF
TGTGCCAGCAGCTTATGGGGACCCCATCTCACGGATACGCAGTATTTT
>TRBV3-1|.|.|TRBJ2-7
CASSQSYDGTYEQYF
TGTGCCAGCAGCCAGTCCTATGACGGAACCTACGAGCAGTACTTC
>TRBV12-3/TRBV12-4|.|.|TRBJ2-2
CASDSLASNTGELFF
TGTGCCAGCGATTCTCTAGCGTCGAACACCGGGGAGCTGTTTTTT
>TRBV20-1|.|TRBD2|TRBJ2-1
CSARFLSGSYNEQFF
TGCAGTGCTAGATTCCTTAGCGGGTCCTACAATGAGCAGTTCTTC
>TRBV5-1|.|.|TRBJ1-3
CASSGQSSGNTIYF
TGCGCCAGCAGTGGACAGAGCTCTGGAAACACCATATATTTT
>TRBV7-9|.|TRBD2|TRBJ2-5
CASSSASGSPETQYF
TGTGCCAGCAGCTCGGCTAGCGGGAGTCCGGAGACCCAGTACTTC
>TRBV2|.|.|TRBJ2-2
CASSGAKYGTANTGELFF
TGTGCCAGCAGTGGGGCCAAATACGGGACCGCGAACACCGGGGAGCTGTTTTTT
>TRBV11-2|.|TRBD2|TRBJ2-3
CASSVRQKALRQTSGTDTQYF
TGTGCCAGCAGCGTTCGACAGAAAGCCCTCCGCCAGACTAGCGGCACAGATACGCAGTATTTT
>TRBV20-1|.|.|TRBJ2-7
CSARDPRSSYEQYF
TGCAGTGCTAGAGATCCCAGGAGCTCCTACGAGCAGTACTTC
>TRBV7-9|few|.|TRBJ2-3
CASSWTTSTDTQYF
TGTGCCAGCAGCTGGACTACTAGCACAGATACGCAGTATTTT
>TRBV10-3|.|TRBD2|TRBJ2-2
CAISESLAGGTGELFF
TGTGCCATCAGTGAGTCCCTAGCGGGAGGAACCGGGGAGCTGTTTTTT
>TRBV2|.|.|TRBJ2-3
CASSVVLSTDTQYF
TGTGCCAGCAGTGTGGTTTTGAGCACAGATACGCAGTATTTT
>TRBV28|.|TRBD1|TRBJ1-2
CATYFQGGGYTF
TGTGCCACCTACTTTCAGGGGGGCGGCTACACCTTC
>TRBV15|.|.|TRBJ2-2
CATSTPFGAGELFF
TGTGCCACCAGCACCCCGTTCGGGGCCGGGGAGCTGTTTTTT
>TRBV5-1|.|.|TRBJ1-2
CASSSGHDYYGYTF
TGCGCCAGCAGCTCGGGACACGATTACTATGGCTACACCTTC
>TRBV5-1|few|TRBD1|TRBJ2-7
CASSASDRGLSYEQYF
TGCGCCAGCAGCGCCTCGGACAGGGGATTGAGCTACGAGCAGTACTTC
>TRBV5-1|.|.|TRBJ2-7
CASSLQGKGYEQYF
TGCGCCAGCAGCTTACAGGGTAAGGGTTACGAGCAGTACTTC
>TRBV20-1|.|.|TRBJ2-6
CSAIKRVRLSGANVLTF
TGCAGTGCTATTAAACGGGTCCGACTGTCTGGGGCCAACGTCCTGACTTTC
>TRBV2|.|.|TRBJ1-5
CASSLGLGSLFVNQPQHF
TGTGCCAGCAGTCTAGGACTGGGTTCCTTATTCGTCAATCAGCCCCAGCATTTT